This TCR beta chain emerged from a study of blood T cell repertoires in COVID-19. The table came from immunoSEQ multiplex PCR; TCRdb's copy has only in-frame clones and leaves some out. This table holds roughly 400,000 clones, about 88% found once. Cohort assignment relied on participant-reported clinical history. Germline V gives CDR1 LGHNA, CDR2 YSLEER. This CDR3 has 16 residues. The V end lost 1 base, the J end lost 0 bases, and 12 bases lay between the germline ends. The receptor comes from a woman under 30 who had been exposed to COVID-19. Sequencing was done on a sample of PBMCs or T cells enriched from blood (not recorded which). The chain is built from TRBV4-3 and TRBJ1-1; possible D gene TRBD1, 6 bases. This chain's CDR3 is CASSQGAGVVNTEAFF. For the CDR3, the DNA is TGCGCCAGCAGCCAAGGGGCAGGGGTGGTGAACACTGAAGCTTTCTTT.